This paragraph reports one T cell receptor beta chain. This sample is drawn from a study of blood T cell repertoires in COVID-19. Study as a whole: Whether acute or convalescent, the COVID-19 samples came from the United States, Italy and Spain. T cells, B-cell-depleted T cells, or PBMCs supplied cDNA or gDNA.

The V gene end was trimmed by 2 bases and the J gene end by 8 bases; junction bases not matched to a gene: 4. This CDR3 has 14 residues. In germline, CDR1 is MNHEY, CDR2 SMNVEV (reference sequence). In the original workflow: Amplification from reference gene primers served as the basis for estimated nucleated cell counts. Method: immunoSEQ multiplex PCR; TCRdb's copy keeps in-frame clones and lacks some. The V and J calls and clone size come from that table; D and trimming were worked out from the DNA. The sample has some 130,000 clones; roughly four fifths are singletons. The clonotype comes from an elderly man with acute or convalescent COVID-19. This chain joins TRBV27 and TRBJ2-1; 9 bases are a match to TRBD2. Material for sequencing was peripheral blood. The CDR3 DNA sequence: TGTGCCAGCAGTTTAGCGGGGGGGCGATATGAGCAGTTCTTC. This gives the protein CASSLAGGRYEQFF.